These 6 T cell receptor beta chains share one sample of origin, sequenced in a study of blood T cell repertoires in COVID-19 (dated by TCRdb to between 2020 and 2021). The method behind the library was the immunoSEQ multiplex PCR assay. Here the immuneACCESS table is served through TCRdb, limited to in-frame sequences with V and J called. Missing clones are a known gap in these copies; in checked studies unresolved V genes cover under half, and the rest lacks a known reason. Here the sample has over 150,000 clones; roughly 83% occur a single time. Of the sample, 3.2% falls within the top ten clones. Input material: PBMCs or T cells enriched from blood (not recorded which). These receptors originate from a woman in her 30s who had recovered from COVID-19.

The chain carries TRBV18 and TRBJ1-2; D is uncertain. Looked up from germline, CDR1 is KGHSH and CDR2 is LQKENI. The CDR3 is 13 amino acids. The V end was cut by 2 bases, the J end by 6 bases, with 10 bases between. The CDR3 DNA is TGTGCCAGCTCACCAAATAGTAAAGATGGCTACACCTTC. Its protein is CASSPNSKDGYTF.

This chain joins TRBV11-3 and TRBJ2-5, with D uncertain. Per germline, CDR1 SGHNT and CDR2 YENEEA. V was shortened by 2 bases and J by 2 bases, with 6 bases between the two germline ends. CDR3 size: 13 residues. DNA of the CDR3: TGTGCCAGCAGCTTACGACAACAAGAGACCCAGTACTTC. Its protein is CASSLRQQETQYF.

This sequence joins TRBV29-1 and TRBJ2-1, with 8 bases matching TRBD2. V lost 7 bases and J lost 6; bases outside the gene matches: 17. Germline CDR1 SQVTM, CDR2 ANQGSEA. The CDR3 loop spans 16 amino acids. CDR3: CSATISGTRGPNEQFF. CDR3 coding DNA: TGCAGCGCTACCATTAGCGGGACGAGGGGACCCAATGAGCAGTTCTTC.

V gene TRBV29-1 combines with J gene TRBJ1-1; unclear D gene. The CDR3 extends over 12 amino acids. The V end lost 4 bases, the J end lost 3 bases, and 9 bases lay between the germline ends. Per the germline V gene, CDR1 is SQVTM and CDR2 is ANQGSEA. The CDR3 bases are TGCAGCGTTGGAGATCCTGACACTGAAGCTTTCTTT. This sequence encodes CSVGDPDTEAFF.

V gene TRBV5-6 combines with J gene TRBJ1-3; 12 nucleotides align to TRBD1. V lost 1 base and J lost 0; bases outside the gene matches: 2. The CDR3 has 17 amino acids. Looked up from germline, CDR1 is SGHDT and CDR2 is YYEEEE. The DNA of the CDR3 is TGTGCCAGCAGCTTGAGGGACAGGGGGCCCTCTGGAAACACCATATATTTT. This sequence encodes CASSLRDRGPSGNTIYF.

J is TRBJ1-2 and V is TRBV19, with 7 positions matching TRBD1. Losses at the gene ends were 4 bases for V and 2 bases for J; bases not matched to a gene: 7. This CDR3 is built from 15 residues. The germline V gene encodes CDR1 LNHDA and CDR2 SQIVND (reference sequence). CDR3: CASSTRGPPNYGYTF. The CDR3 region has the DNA TGTGCCAGTAGTACGAGGGGGCCCCCCAACTATGGCTACACCTTC.